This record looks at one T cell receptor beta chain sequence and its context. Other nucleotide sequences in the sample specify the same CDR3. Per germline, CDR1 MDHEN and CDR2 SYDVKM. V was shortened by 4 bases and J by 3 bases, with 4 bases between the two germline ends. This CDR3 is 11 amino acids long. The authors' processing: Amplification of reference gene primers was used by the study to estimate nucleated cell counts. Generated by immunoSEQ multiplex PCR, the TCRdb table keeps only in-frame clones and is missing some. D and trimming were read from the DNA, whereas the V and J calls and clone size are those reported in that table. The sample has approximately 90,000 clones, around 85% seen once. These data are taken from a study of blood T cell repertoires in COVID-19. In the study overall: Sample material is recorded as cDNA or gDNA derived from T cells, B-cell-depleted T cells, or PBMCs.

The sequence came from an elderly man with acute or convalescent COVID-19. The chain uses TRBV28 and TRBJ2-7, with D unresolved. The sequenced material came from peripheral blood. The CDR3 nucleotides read TGTGCCAGCAGTTCTCTCTACGAGCAGTACTTC. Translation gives CASSSLYEQYF.